The entry below describes one T cell receptor (beta chain). These data come from a study of blood T cell repertoires in COVID-19. Across the study: The samples span acute and convalescent COVID-19 from the United States, Italy and Spain.

Sequenced by immunoSEQ multiplex PCR; TCRdb stores in-frame clones only, minus some. The data show 150,000 or so clones, 80% to 90% seen once. Those enrolled, adults aged 18 to 89 years, came from around 24 US areas. Grouping used clinical history reported by participants in a survey and questionnaire. This CDR3 has 13 amino acids. V gave up 5 bases and J gave up 0 bases, with 8 bases separating them. CDR1 is SGHTA and CDR2 is FQGNSA in the germline V gene. The sample taken for sequencing was PBMCs or T cells enriched from blood (not recorded which). The TCR comes from a woman between 45 and 60 years old in a cohort exposed to, infected with or recovered from COVID-19 (not recorded which). This chain joins TRBV7-2 and TRBJ2-7; D is unresolved. CDR3 coding DNA: TGTGCCAGCAGCCATACTCTCTCCTACGAGCAGTACTTC. Amino acids: CASSHTLSYEQYF.